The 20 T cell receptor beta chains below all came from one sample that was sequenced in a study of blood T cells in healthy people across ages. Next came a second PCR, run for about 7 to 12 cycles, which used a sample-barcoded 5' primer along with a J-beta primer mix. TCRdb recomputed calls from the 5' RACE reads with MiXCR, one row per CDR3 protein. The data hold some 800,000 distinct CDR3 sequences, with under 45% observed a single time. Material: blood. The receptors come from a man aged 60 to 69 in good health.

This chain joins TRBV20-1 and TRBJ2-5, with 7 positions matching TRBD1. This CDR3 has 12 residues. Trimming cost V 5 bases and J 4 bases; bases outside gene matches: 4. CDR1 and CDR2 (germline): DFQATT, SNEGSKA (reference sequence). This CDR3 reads CSAFGQAETQYF. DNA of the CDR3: TGCAGTGCTTTTGGACAGGCAGAGACCCAGTACTTC.

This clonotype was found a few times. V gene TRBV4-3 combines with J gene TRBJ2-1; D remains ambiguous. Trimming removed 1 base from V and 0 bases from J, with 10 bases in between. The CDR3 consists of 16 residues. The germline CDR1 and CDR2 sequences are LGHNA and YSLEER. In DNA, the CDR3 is TGCGCCAGCAGCCAAGGGGCCATTAGCTCCTACAATGAGCAGTTCTTC. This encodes CASSQGAISSYNEQFF.

The CDR3 DNA follows: TGTGCCAGCAGCTTAGTTATACACGAGCAGTACTTC. Translated: CASSLVIHEQYF. The chain links TRBV7-8 to TRBJ2-7, with D hard to call. Germline V lookup: CDR1 SGHVS, CDR2 FQNEAQ. The germline V and J ends were trimmed by 1 base and 5 bases, with 6 bases remaining between them. The CDR3 sequence is 12 residues long.

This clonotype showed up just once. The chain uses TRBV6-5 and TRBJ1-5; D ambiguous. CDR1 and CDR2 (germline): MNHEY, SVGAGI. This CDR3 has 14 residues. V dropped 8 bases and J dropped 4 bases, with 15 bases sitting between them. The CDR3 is CASGPNRVNQPQHF. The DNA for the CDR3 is TGTGCCAGCGGACCCAACAGAGTTAATCAGCCCCAGCATTTT.

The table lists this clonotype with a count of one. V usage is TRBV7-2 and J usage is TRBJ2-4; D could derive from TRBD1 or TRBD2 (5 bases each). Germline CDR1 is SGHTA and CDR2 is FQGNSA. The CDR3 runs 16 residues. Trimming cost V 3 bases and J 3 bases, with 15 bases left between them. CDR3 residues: CASSFGTELVKNIQYF. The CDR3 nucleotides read TGTGCCAGCAGCTTTGGGACCGAGCTAGTCAAAAACATTCAGTACTTC. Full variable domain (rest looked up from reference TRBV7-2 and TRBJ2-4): GAGVSQSPSNKVTEKGKDVELRCDPISGHTALYWYRQSLGQGLEFLIYFQGNSAPDKSGLPSDRFSAERTGGSVSTLTIQRTQQEDSAVYLCASSFGTELVKNIQYFGAGTRLSVL.

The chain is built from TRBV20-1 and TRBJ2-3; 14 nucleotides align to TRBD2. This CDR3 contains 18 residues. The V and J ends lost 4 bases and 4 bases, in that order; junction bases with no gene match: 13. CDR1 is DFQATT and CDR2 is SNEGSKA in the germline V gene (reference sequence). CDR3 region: CSATDSWTSGGQADTQYF. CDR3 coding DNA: TGCAGTGCTACGGACAGCTGGACTAGCGGGGGGCAGGCAGATACGCAGTATTTT.

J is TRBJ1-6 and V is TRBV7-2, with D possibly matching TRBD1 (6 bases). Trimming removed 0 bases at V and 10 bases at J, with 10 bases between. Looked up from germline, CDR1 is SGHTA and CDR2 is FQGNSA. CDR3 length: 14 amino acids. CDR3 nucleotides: TGTGCCAGCAGCTTAGCGTCAGGGGTGTCACCCCTCCACTTT. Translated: CASSLASGVSPLHF.

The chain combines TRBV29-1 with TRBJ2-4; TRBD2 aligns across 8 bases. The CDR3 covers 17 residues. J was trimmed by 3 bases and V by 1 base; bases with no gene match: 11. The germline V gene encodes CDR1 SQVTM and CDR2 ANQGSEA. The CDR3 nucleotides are TGCAGCGTTGAAGCCCGAGGCCAGCGGGGGAACAAAAACATTCAGTACTTC. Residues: CSVEARGQRGNKNIQYF.

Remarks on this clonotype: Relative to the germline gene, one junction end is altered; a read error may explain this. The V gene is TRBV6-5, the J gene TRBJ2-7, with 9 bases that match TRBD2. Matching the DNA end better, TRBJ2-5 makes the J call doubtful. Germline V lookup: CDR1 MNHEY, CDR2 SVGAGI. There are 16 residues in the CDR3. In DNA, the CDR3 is TGTGCCGGCAGTTACTCTTGGCGGGGGGGGCAGGAGACCCAGTACTTC. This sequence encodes CAGSYSWRGGQETQYF.

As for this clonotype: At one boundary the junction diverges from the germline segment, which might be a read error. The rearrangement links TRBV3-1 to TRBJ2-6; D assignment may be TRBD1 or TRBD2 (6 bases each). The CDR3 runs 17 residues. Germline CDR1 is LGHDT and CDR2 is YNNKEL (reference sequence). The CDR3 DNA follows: TGTGCCATCAGCCAAAACGGGGGCCGCTCTGGGGCCAACGTCCTGACTTTC. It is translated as CAISQNGGRSGANVLTF.

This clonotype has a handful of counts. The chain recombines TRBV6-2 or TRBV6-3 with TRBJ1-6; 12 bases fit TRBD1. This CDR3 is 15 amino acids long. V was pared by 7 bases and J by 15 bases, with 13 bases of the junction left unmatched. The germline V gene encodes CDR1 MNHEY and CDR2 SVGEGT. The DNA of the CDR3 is TGTGCCAGCACGCTACCGGGACAGGGGGCGCGTGTCCTCCACTTT. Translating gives CASTLPGQGARVLHF.

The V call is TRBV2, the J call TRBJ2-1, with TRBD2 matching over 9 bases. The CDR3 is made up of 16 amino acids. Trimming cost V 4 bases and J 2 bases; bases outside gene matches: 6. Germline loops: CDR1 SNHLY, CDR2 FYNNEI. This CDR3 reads CASSGEVAGAYNEQFF. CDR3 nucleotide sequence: TGTGCCAGCAGTGGGGAGGTAGCGGGGGCCTACAATGAGCAGTTCTTC.

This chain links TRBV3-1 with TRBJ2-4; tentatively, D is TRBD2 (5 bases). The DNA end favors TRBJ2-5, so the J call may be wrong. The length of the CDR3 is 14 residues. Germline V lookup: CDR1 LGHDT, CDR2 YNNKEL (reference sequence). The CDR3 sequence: CASSQEEARETQYF. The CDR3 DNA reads TGTGCCAGCAGCCAAGAGGAGGCTCGAGAGACCCAGTACTTC.

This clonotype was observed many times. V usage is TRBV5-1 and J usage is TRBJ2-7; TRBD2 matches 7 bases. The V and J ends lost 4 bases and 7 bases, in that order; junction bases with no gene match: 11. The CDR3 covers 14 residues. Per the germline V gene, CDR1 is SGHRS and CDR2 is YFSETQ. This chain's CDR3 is CASSQAGRSGEQYF. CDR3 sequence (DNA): TGCGCCAGCAGCCAAGCGGGGCGCAGCGGGGAGCAGTACTTC.

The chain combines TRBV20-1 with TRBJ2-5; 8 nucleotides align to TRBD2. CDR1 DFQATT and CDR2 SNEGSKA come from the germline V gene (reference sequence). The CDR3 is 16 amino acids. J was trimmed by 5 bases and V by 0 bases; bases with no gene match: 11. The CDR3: CSARDVAGGRFETQYF. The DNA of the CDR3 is TGCAGTGCTAGAGATGTGGCGGGGGGCCGGTTTGAGACCCAGTACTTC.

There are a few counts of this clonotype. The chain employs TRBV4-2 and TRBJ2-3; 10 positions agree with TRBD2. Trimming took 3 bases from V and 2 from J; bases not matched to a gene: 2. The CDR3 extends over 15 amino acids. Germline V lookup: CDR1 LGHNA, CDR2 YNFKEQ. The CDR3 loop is CASSQSGGATDTQYF. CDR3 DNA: TGTGCCAGCAGCCAGAGCGGGGGGGCCACAGATACGCAGTATTTT.

In DNA, the CDR3 is TGTGCCAGCAGTTTTGTCTCCTACAATGAGCAGTTCTTC. Translation gives CASSFVSYNEQFF. V gene TRBV28 combines with J gene TRBJ2-1, with no clear D. Germline CDR1 and CDR2: MDHEN and SYDVKM. This CDR3 spans 13 amino acids. V lost 3 bases, J lost 0 bases, and 3 bases lay in between.

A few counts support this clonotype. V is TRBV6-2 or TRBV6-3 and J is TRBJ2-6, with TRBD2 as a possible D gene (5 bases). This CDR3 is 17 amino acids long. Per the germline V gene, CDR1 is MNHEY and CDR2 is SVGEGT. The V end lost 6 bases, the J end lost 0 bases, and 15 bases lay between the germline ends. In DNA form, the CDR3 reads TGTGCCAGCAGGCCCGGAGGCCCAAGCTCTGGGGCCAACGTCCTGACTTTC. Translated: CASRPGGPSSGANVLTF.

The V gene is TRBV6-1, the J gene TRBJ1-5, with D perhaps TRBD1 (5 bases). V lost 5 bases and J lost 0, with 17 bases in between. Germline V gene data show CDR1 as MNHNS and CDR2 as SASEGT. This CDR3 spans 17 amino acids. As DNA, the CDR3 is TGTGCCAGCAGTCGAACGGGCGGGGGAAATAGCAATCAGCCCCAGCATTTT. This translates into CASSRTGGGNSNQPQHF.

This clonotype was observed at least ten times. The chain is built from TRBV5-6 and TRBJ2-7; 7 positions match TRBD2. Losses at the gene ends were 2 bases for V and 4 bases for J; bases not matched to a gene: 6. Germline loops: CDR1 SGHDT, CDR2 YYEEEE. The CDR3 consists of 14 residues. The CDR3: CASSFSGGLYEQYF. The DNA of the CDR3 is TGTGCCAGCAGCTTTTCGGGGGGATTGTACGAGCAGTACTTC. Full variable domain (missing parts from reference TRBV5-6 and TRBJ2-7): DAGVTQSPTHLIKTRGQQVTLRCSPKSGHDTVSWYQQALGQGPQFIFQYYEEEERQRGNFPDRFSGHQFPNYSSELNVNALLLGDSALYLCASSFSGGLYEQYFGPGTRLTVT.